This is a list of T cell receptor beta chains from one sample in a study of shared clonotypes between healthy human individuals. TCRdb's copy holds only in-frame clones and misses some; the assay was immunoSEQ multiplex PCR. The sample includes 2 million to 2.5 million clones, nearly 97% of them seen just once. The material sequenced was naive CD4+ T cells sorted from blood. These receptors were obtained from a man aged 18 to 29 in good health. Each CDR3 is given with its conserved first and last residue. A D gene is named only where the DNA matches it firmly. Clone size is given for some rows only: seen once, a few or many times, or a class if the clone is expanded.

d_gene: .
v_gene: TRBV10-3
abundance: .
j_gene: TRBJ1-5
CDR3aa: CAISEAVGYQPQHF
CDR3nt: TGTGCCATCAGTGAGGCAGTTGGCTATCAGCCCCAGCATTTT

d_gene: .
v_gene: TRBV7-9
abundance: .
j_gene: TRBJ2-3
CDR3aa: CASSLTGKTDTQYF
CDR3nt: TGTGCCAGCAGCTTAACAGGGAAAACAGATACGCAGTATTTT

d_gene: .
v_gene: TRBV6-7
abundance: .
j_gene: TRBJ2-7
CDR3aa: CASSHGAYEQYF
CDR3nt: TGTGCCAGCAGTCACGGGGCTTACGAGCAGTACTTC

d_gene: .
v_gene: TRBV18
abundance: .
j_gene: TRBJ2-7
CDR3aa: CASSRGGSLEQYF
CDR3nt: TGTGCCAGCTCCCGGGGCGGATCCCTGGAGCAGTACTTC

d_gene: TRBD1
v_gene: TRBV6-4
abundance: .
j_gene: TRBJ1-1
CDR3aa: CASRPGQGNTEAFF
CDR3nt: TGTGCCAGCAGGCCGGGACAGGGGAACACTGAAGCTTTCTTT

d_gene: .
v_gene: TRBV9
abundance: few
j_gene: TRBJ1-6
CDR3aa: CASSVGSGNSPLHF
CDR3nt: TGTGCCAGCAGCGTAGGATCGGGGAATTCACCCCTCCACTTT

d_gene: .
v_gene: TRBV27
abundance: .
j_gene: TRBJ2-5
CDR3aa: CASALGQGGETQYF
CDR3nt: TGTGCCAGCGCACTGGGGCAGGGTGGTGAGACCCAGTACTTC

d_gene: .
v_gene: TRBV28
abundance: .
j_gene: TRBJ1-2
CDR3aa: CASPIYYGYTF
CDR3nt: TGTGCCAGCCCTATCTACTATGGCTACACCTTC

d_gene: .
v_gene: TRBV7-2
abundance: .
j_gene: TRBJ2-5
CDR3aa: CASSLAGRLETQYF
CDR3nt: TGTGCCAGCAGCTTAGCCGGGCGGTTAGAGACCCAGTACTTC

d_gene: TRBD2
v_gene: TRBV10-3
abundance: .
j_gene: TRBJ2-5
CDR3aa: CAISSGVSGETQYF
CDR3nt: TGTGCCATCAGTAGCGGGGTATCTGGAGAGACCCAGTACTTC

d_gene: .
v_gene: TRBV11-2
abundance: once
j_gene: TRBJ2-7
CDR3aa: CASSQAGAGTYEQYF
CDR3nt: TGTGCCAGCAGCCAGGCGGGTGCCGGAACCTACGAGCAGTACTTC

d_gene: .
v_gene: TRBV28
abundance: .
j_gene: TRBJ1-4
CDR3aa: CARRGVRDEKLFF
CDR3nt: TGTGCCAGGAGGGGGGTCAGGGATGAAAAACTGTTTTTT

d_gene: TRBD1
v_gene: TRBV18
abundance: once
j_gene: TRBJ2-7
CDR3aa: CASSAARTGPEQYF
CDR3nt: TGTGCCAGCTCAGCTGCCAGGACAGGGCCTGAGCAGTACTTC

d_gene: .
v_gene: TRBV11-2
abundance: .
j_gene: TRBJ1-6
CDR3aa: CASSFPPGGRSGGSPLHF
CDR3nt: TGTGCCAGCAGCTTTCCTCCCGGGGGACGGTCCGGGGGTTCACCCCTCCACTTT

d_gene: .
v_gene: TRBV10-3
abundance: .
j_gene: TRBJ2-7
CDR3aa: CAISESGGGPYEQYF
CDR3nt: TGTGCCATCAGTGAGTCCGGGGGTGGACCCTACGAGCAGTACTTC

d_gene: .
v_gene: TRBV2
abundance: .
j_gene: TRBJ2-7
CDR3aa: CASSVGLREQYF
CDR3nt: TGTGCCAGCAGTGTCGGGCTTCGGGAGCAGTACTTC

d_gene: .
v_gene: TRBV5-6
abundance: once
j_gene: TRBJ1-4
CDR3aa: CASSLDWGKNEKLFF
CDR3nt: TGTGCCAGCAGCTTGGATTGGGGAAAGAACGAAAAACTGTTTTTT

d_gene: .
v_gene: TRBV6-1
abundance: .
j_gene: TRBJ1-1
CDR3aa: CASSEPGMNTEAFF
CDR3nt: TGTGCCAGCAGTGAACCGGGGATGAACACTGAAGCTTTCTTT

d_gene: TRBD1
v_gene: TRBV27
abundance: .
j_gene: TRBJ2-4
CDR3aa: CASSLTGRSWNAKNIQYF
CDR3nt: TGTGCCAGCAGTTTGACAGGGCGGTCTTGGAACGCGAAAAACATTCAGTACTTC

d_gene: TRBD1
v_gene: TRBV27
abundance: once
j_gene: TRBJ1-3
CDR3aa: CASSRTGPGNTIYF
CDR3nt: TGTGCCAGCAGCAGGACAGGGCCAGGAAACACCATATATTTT

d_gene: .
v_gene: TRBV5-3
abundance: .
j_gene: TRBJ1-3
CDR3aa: CARSQDRLSSGNTIYF
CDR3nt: TGTGCCAGAAGTCAGGACAGACTTTCCTCTGGAAACACCATATATTTT

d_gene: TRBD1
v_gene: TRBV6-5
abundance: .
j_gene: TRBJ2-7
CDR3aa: CASRRDRGNEQYF
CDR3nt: TGTGCCAGCAGAAGAGACAGGGGCAACGAGCAGTACTTC

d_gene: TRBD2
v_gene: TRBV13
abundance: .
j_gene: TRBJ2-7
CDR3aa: CASSERSGSAYEQYF
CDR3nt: TGTGCCAGCAGCGAACGGAGCGGGAGCGCCTACGAGCAGTACTTC

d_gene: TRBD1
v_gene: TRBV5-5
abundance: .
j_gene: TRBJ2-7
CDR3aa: CASSPQGKGFNEQYF
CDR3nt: TGTGCCAGCAGCCCACAGGGGAAGGGGTTCAACGAGCAGTACTTC

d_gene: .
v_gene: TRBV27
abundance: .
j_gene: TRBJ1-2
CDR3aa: CASSLFGGSRGYTF
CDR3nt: TGTGCCAGCAGTTTATTTGGGGGGTCCAGGGGCTACACCTTC

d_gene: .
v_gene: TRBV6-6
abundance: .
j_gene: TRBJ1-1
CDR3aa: CATVFWAAGTEAFF
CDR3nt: TGTGCCACCGTATTTTGGGCGGCCGGAACTGAAGCTTTCTTT

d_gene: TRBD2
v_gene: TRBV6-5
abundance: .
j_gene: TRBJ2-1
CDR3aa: CASSGGRRAYNEQFF
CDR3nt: TGTGCCAGCAGTGGCGGGAGACGGGCCTACAATGAGCAGTTCTTC

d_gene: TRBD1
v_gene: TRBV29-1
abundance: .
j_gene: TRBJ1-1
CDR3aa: CSVDETGGATEAFF
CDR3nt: TGCAGCGTTGATGAGACAGGGGGAGCCACTGAAGCTTTCTTT